Listed below are T cell receptor beta chains from one sample, sequenced in a study of T-cell reconstitution after alpha-beta-depleted transplantation in children. A single record per CDR3 protein comes from TCRdb applying MiXCR to the PCR reads. Of about 610,000 distinct CDR3 sequences listed, 10% are singletons. The material sequenced was PBMCs from the stem cell graft donor, taken from the stem cell graft. Receptor source: a human donor who donated a stem cell graft to a child with acute myeloid leukemia. Each CDR3 is given with its conserved first and last residue. Each record gives: CDR3 length, V gene, CDR3 protein.

CDR3 length: 18; V gene: TRBV7-6; CDR3 protein: CASSLAGASGSSYNEQFF
CDR3 length: 14; V gene: TRBV5-1; CDR3 protein: CASSLGRSLGELFF
CDR3 length: 16; V gene: TRBV6-1; CDR3 protein: CASSPRLQGPLRPLHF
CDR3 length: 15; V gene: TRBV7-2; CDR3 protein: CASSQLGKPYNEQFF
CDR3 length: 14; V gene: TRBV7-2; CDR3 protein: CASSLVWQGAGYTF
CDR3 length: 18; V gene: TRBV15; CDR3 protein: CATSRDPRTSGTQETQYF
CDR3 length: 13; V gene: TRBV20-1; CDR3 protein: CSARGQGPYEQYF
CDR3 length: 12; V gene: TRBV2; CDR3 protein: CAPRQEGPSGYF
CDR3 length: 13; V gene: TRBV6-6; CDR3 protein: CASSLRAWDEQYF
CDR3 length: 15; V gene: TRBV15; CDR3 protein: CATSRDRLLNTEAFF
CDR3 length: 13; V gene: TRBV19; CDR3 protein: CASTRGGVLEQFF
CDR3 length: 16; V gene: TRBV6-2/TRBV6-3; CDR3 protein: CASSYVLAGGLEEQYF
CDR3 length: 14; V gene: TRBV25-1; CDR3 protein: CASSRGDSLPEAFF
CDR3 length: 13; V gene: TRBV12-3/TRBV12-4; CDR3 protein: CASRTSGNNEQFF
CDR3 length: 11; V gene: TRBV6-2/TRBV6-3; CDR3 protein: CASADYNEQFF
CDR3 length: 15; V gene: TRBV29-1; CDR3 protein: CSAATGGLGANVLTF
CDR3 length: 14; V gene: TRBV20-1; CDR3 protein: CSAREQRRTYEQYF
CDR3 length: 15; V gene: TRBV7-2; CDR3 protein: CASSLTSSSYNEQFF
CDR3 length: 12; V gene: TRBV3-1; CDR3 protein: CASSQDRYEQYF
CDR3 length: 16; V gene: TRBV5-1; CDR3 protein: CASSLDSRGGTGELFF
CDR3 length: 12; V gene: TRBV28; CDR3 protein: CASNRGNYGYTF
CDR3 length: 17; V gene: TRBV29-1; CDR3 protein: CSVSGTGSSAGANVLTF
CDR3 length: 14; V gene: TRBV20-1; CDR3 protein: CSARVTGASYEQYF
CDR3 length: 15; V gene: TRBV29-1; CDR3 protein: CSVAPTGAGSYEQYF
CDR3 length: 15; V gene: TRBV18; CDR3 protein: CASSPRWTAGDEQYF
CDR3 length: 15; V gene: TRBV7-8; CDR3 protein: CASSLVGTANEKLFF
CDR3 length: 11; V gene: TRBV6-2/TRBV6-3; CDR3 protein: CASGNTGELFF
CDR3 length: 13; V gene: TRBV20-1; CDR3 protein: CSDTGQSTDTQYF
CDR3 length: 14; V gene: TRBV4-2; CDR3 protein: CASSQGGYNYGYTF
CDR3 length: 14; V gene: TRBV7-2; CDR3 protein: CASSLKGMDTEAFF
CDR3 length: 14; V gene: TRBV11-1; CDR3 protein: CASSLERVGNEQFF
CDR3 length: 14; V gene: TRBV5-1; CDR3 protein: CASSSDFQGETQYF
CDR3 length: 17; V gene: TRBV18; CDR3 protein: CASSPTGLAGGTGELFF
CDR3 length: 14; V gene: TRBV20-1; CDR3 protein: CSARRLGGRDTQYF
CDR3 length: 14; V gene: TRBV7-8; CDR3 protein: CASSSNRVRWEQYF
CDR3 length: 19; V gene: TRBV9; CDR3 protein: CASSVEGLAGGNTYNEQFF
CDR3 length: 15; V gene: TRBV2; CDR3 protein: CASRAGLAATDTQYF
CDR3 length: 12; V gene: TRBV6-2/TRBV6-3; CDR3 protein: CASMQRDEFHFF
CDR3 length: 14; V gene: TRBV12-3/TRBV12-4; CDR3 protein: CASSFPAAWETQYF
CDR3 length: 16; V gene: TRBV29-1; CDR3 protein: CSVEGTLMGTRETQYF
CDR3 length: 12; V gene: TRBV7-2; CDR3 protein: CASSLVSPEAFF
CDR3 length: 15; V gene: TRBV7-2; CDR3 protein: CASSPRTGFQETQYF
CDR3 length: 12; V gene: TRBV5-1; CDR3 protein: CASSLEQETQYF
CDR3 length: 13; V gene: TRBV20-1; CDR3 protein: CSAQGYSNQPQHF
CDR3 length: 14; V gene: TRBV4-3; CDR3 protein: CASSQDVLAYEQYF
CDR3 length: 15; V gene: TRBV20-1; CDR3 protein: CSARGVQGINQPQHF
CDR3 length: 11; V gene: TRBV12-5; CDR3 protein: CASGLGQGQFF
CDR3 length: 11; V gene: TRBV29-1; CDR3 protein: CSAGRGDRQYF
CDR3 length: 12; V gene: TRBV29-1; CDR3 protein: CSVRLAQGIQYF